The source of this T cell receptor beta chain is a study of blood T cell repertoires in COVID-19. As for the study in general: Samples taken during acute and convalescent COVID-19 were collected in the United States, Italy and Spain.

Under the authors' procedure: How many nucleated cells were present was estimated from reference gene primer amplification. The table came from immunoSEQ multiplex PCR; TCRdb's copy has only in-frame clones and leaves some out. D and trimming were read from the DNA, whereas the V and J calls and clone size are those reported in that table. The data show hundreds of thousands of clones, 85% to 90% seen once. Participants were aged 18 to 89 years from roughly 26 US areas. Cohort allocation depended upon clinical history that participants reported. The V and J ends lost 3 bases and 4 bases respectively, with 12 bases between them. The V gene's germline CDR1 is SGHTA and CDR2 FQGNSA. The CDR3 length is 14 residues.

The rearrangement uses TRBV7-2 and TRBJ1-2; D remains unclear. This sequence was found in a woman between 45 and 65 years old in a cohort exposed to, infected with or recovered from COVID-19 (not recorded which). What was sequenced was PBMCs or T cells enriched from blood (not recorded which). The chain's CDR3 is CASSFYGVAYGYTF. In DNA form, the CDR3 reads TGTGCCAGCAGCTTTTACGGGGTTGCCTATGGCTACACCTTC.